This T cell receptor (beta chain) originates from a study of cytomegalovirus exposure and HLA in healthy donors (dated by TCRdb to 2015 to 2018). About the full investigation: According to a later analysis, the 120 or so validation repertoires were produced on the same platform as the 600 to 850 repertoires of the first cohort. The study aimed to test whether cataloging public T cell receptors could reveal signatures of past pathogen exposure. A separate validation cohort of more than 100 different subjects was used in addition to the roughly 670-subject first cohort. High-throughput TCR immunosequencing, statistical association of individual TCRs with disease status, and machine learning were combined to predict cytomegalovirus infection status.

What the work shows at the level of the full study, not this receptor alone: According to the authors, the approach could potentially be generalized to other disease states and immunological phenotypes. In vitro tests confirmed that a few of the cytomegalovirus-associated TCR beta chains recognize cytomegalovirus antigens. Most TCR sequences were observed very rarely across donors, whereas some public TCRs were present in many individuals. A later analysis lacked HLA typing for the validation cohort, so it scored co-occurrence in that cohort across all 130 or so repertoires. The study listed 150 to 200 TCR beta chains as associated with cytomegalovirus. In a later analysis, TCRs clustered in the first cohort were found to also tend to co-occur in the approximately 110 validation repertoires, with 94% of cluster scores above 0. The classifier was reported to diagnose cytomegalovirus status with high specificity and sensitivity in both the original cohort and the validation cohort.

The donors were included in the validation cohort of 130 or so subjects, a group kept apart from the roughly 670-subject first cohort. CDR3 length: 18 amino acids, cysteine to phenylalanine. Just CDR3 DNA is preserved here, 54 bases in frame from base 1. Trimming costs V 4 bases and J 0 bases, and their ends lie 19 bases apart. CDR1 and CDR2, looked up from the germline V gene, are SGDLS and YYNGEE. Receptor libraries were prepared by the immunoSEQ multiplex PCR assay. For the original study's pipeline: A statistical classification framework was built for diagnosing cytomegalovirus status from the catalog of TCR beta chain sequences. TCRdb took this table from immuneACCESS and kept in-frame rearrangements with V and J called. Such tables lack part of the clones; where checked against another copy, unresolved V genes explain under half of the gap, and the rest is unexplained. V and J calls plus clone size are reproduced from that table; the DNA served to infer D and trimming. A total of about 200,000 clones appear in this sample, about 81% of them only once. The ten largest clonotypes hold 1.2% of the sample.

As for this clone: Its antigen is unknown. It has no much larger one-base neighbor in the sample; base qualities were not kept.

Recombination joined TRBV9 with TRBJ1-4; the D gene identity is not certain. Sample: PBMCs. This sequence was found in a woman in her thirties in good health and CMV-seronegative. The CDR3: CASSRGRGGYSTNEKLFF. The DNA sequence is given as TGTGCCAGCAGCCGAGGTCGGGGAGGGTACTCAACTAATGAAAAACTGTTTTTT.